These 6 T cell receptor beta chains originate from one sample sequenced in a study of blood T cells in healthy people across ages. Sample-barcoded 5' priming and a J-beta primer mix drove a second PCR of roughly 7 to 11 cycles. Each CDR3 protein gets one entry after TCRdb re-called the 5' RACE reads with MiXCR. The data contain more than 1,400,000 distinct CDR3 sequences, 42% of them singletons. Sequencing was carried out using blood. All receptors derive from a woman between 18 and 29 years old in good health.

This clonotype came up a few times. J is TRBJ2-7 and V is TRBV10-3; TRBD2 aligns across 7 bases. J lost 0 bases, V lost 0 bases, and 5 bases had no gene match. Germline V CDR1 and CDR2: ENHRY, SYGVKD. This CDR3 is built from 16 residues. CDR3 sequence reads: CAISESGLAVSYEQYF. The CDR3 bases are TGTGCCATCAGTGAGTCTGGCCTAGCGGTCTCCTACGAGCAGTACTTC.

J is TRBJ2-3 and V is TRBV7-9; perhaps TRBD2 as D (6 bases). The length of the CDR3 is 15 residues. Germline V gives CDR1 SEHNR, CDR2 FQNEAQ (reference sequence). Trimming shortened V by 5 bases and J by 0 bases, and 12 bases separated the two germline ends. The CDR3 loop reads CASSRWGESTDTQYF. The CDR3 bases are TGTGCCAGCAGCCGATGGGGGGAGAGCACAGATACGCAGTATTTT.

In this sample, this clonotype turned up a few times. This chain links TRBV12-3 or TRBV12-4 with TRBJ2-3; either TRBD1 or TRBD2 may supply D (5 bases each). This CDR3 is built from 13 residues. The ends were cut back, 7 bases at V and 6 bases at J, with 14 bases in the middle. CDR3 nucleotides: TGTGCCAGCACCTCGGGGACCCGGGATACGCAGTATTTT. Its translation: CASTSGTRDTQYF.

The chain has TRBV15 and TRBJ2-1; D is undetermined. V lost 2 bases and J 10 bases, leaving 15 bases between the germline ends. The CDR3 contains 14 residues. Germline V lookup: CDR1 LNHNV, CDR2 YYDKDF (reference sequence). CDR3 in amino acids: CATSRLIGGGEQFF. CDR3 DNA: TGTGCCACCAGCAGATTAATCGGCGGTGGGGAGCAGTTCTTC.

The chain carries TRBV2 and TRBJ2-2; a possible D gene is TRBD2 (5 bases). Germline loops: CDR1 SNHLY, CDR2 FYNNEI. V was cut by 8 bases and J by 1 base, with 11 bases left in between. The CDR3 extends over 14 amino acids. As DNA, the CDR3 is TGTGCCAGCCATCACCGGGGGAACACCGGGGAGCTGTTTTTT. Its protein is CASHHRGNTGELFF.

This clonotype showed up just a few times. The V call is TRBV2, the J call TRBJ2-1; 9 positions agree with TRBD2. V shed 2 bases and J 4 bases; nucleotides not matched to a gene: 6. CDR1 is SNHLY and CDR2 is FYNNEI in the germline V gene. The CDR3 totals 16 residues. CDR3 nucleotides: TGTGCCAGCAGTGAACTAGCGGGGCTGGGATACAATGAGCAGTTCTTC. This encodes CASSELAGLGYNEQFF.